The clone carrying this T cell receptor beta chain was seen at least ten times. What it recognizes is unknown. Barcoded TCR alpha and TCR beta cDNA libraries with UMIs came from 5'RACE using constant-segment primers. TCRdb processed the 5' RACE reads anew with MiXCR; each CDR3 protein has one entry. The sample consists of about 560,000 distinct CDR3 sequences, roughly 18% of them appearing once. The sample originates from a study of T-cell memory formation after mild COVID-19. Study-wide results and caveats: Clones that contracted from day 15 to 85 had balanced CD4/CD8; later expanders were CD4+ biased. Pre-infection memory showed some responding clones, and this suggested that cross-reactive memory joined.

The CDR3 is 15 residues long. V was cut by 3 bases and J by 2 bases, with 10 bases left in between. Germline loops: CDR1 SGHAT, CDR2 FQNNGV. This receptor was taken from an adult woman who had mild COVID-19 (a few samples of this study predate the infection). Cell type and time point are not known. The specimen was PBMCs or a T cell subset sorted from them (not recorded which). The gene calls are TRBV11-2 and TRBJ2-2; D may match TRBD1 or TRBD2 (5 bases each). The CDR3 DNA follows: TGTGCCAGCAGCTTTTCTGGGGGAAACACCGGGGAGCTGTTTTTT. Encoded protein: CASSFSGGNTGELFF.